This TCR beta chain appears in the sequencing data of a study of response to subunit inactivated influenza vaccine. V shed 1 base and J shed 3 bases, with 7 bases lying between them. Germline CDR1 and CDR2: MNHNS and SASEGT. The CDR3 totals 14 residues. TCRdb fed the RT-PCR reads into MiXCR, producing one record per CDR3 protein. The sample lists about 520,000 distinct CDR3 sequences; around 7.9% were seen once. This clonotype was found many times. The antigen remains unidentified. Whole-study findings and limits: T cells newly recruited by each seasonal influenza vaccination are few, the authors suggested.

The receptor was isolated from a man between 50 and 69 years old who received an inactivated influenza vaccine. V and J are TRBV6-1 and TRBJ1-5; D call uncertain. The sequencing used PBMCs from blood, collected around 25 months after vaccination. CDR3 region: CASSEGPFNQPQHF. CDR3 coding DNA: TGTGCCAGCAGTGAAGGGCCATTCAATCAGCCCCAGCATTTT.